This entry is about one T cell receptor beta chain. The data belong to a study of blood T cell repertoires in COVID-19. The germline V gene has CDR1 MGHRA and CDR2 YSYEKL. V trimming: 2 bases; J trimming: 0 bases; junction bases outside the gene matches: 10. The CDR3 covers 19 residues. Here immunoSEQ multiplex PCR was the method, and the copy in TCRdb shows in-frame clones only, minus some. The sample carries over 200,000 clones, 88% recorded once. Grouping used clinical history reported by participants in a survey and questionnaire. This clonotype was obtained from a woman in her twenties or thirties who had been exposed to COVID-19. The V gene is TRBV4-1, the J gene TRBJ2-3; 11 positions agree with TRBD2. Sequencing was carried out using PBMCs or T cells enriched from blood (not recorded which). CDR3 protein: CASSQRVTSGGTSTDTQYF. The CDR3 DNA is TGCGCCAGCAGCCAAAGAGTAACTAGCGGGGGCACTAGCACAGATACGCAGTATTTT.